The text below deals with one T cell receptor (beta chain). Its cognate antigen is unknown. V was clipped by 1 base and J by 5 bases, with 14 bases between them. The CDR3 totals 15 residues. The germline CDR1 and CDR2 sequences are LGHNA and YNFKEQ. Both 60 Vbeta primers and 13 Jbeta primers went into the PCR. The data were produced by immunoSEQ multiplex PCR, yet TCRdb's version contains in-frame clones alone and is incomplete. The sample shows around 120,000 clones, 70% to 80% of them seen only once. This sample is drawn from a study of cytomegalovirus exposure and HLA in healthy donors. Notes on the study in general: HLA allele associations emerged for around 15,000 TCR beta sequences in a later analysis, at 0.05 false discovery rate.

Sequencing was performed on PBMCs. The chain joins TRBV4-2 to TRBJ1-1; D might be TRBD1 (5 bases). This TCR derives from a woman aged 40 to 50 in good health and CMV-seropositive. The CDR3 region has the DNA TGTGCCAGCAGCCAAGGTGTGACAGTAGGAACTGAAGCTTTCTTT. This translates into CASSQGVTVGTEAFF.